This TCR beta chain was retrieved from a study of T cell responses to AZD1222 COVID-19 vaccine. Turning to the study itself: Timing groups of about 4 and about 12 weeks for second doses were pooled. Study outcomes and limitations: Scientists sampled the repertoires only once the peak T cell response had passed. There were mostly white British donors and more females than males, and clonal diversity was possibly underestimated. Variant regions that are unmutated are reportedly the target of nearly half of spike-specific TCRs.

Details on this clone: Its antigen is unknown. The same CDR3 also results from other DNA sequences found in this sample.

The CDR3 runs to 13 residues. V was pared by 2 bases and J by 4 bases, with 6 bases between. Germline CDR1 is LNHDA and CDR2 is SQIVND (reference sequence). Repertoires were generated with immunoSEQ multiplex PCR, while TCRdb's copy carries only in-frame clones and drops some. The sample has 150,000 or so clones; approximately 91% are singletons. This TCR came from an adult in good health. The rearrangement links TRBV19 to TRBJ1-5; D unresolved. Sample: peripheral blood, taken on day 0 of AZD1222 vaccination. Written as DNA, the CDR3 is TGTGCCAGTAGTATAATCGGGAATCAGCCCCAGCATTTT. It translates to CASSIIGNQPQHF.